The subject of this entry is one TCR beta chain. Its antigen is undetermined. These data are taken from a study of T cells in Graves' hyperthyroidism and ophthalmopathy. Not enrolled were patients with uncontrolled infection, other autoimmune disease, pregnancy or lactation. Broader study findings: Most thyroid clonotypes expanded above 0.001 appeared in blood too. Onset of ophthalmopathy came a median approximately 6.9 months after the model predicted it.

TCR beta CDR3 regions were amplified from RNA. In the first-round RT-PCR of the TCR CDR3, the HTBI primer set was used. TCRdb used MiXCR to reprocess the multiplex PCR reads, holding one entry per CDR3 protein. The sample includes roughly 570,000 distinct CDR3 sequences, more than 45% of them seen just once. CDR3 size: 16 residues. CDR1 and CDR2 from the germline V gene are MNHNY and SVGAGI (reference sequence). V lost 4 bases and J lost 3; bases outside the gene matches: 7. The sequenced material came from peripheral blood or thyroid tissue (not recorded which). This chain links TRBV6-6 with TRBJ2-2; 8 bases match TRBD2. The TCR was taken from an adult woman with Graves' disease, either hyperthyroidism or ophthalmopathy (not recorded which). CDR3 amino acids: CASSFSGGPDTGELFF. CDR3 DNA sequence: TGTGCCAGCAGTTTTTCGGGAGGGCCTGACACCGGGGAGCTGTTTTTT.